This entry describes one T cell receptor beta chain. The same CDR3 arises from other DNA sequences in this sample as well. Libraries were prepared by immunoSEQ multiplex PCR; TCRdb keeps only in-frame clonotypes and omits some of them. The sample holds over 2 million clones, about 95% seen once. This sample is drawn from a study of shared clonotypes between healthy human individuals. The J segment lost 6 bases and the V segment lost 0 bases, leaving 4 bases of the junction unmatched. The CDR3 length is 15 residues. CDR1 and CDR2 from the germline V gene are MNHEY and SVGAGI. Naive CD8 cells were CD45RO-negative, positively selected for CCR7, excluding terminally differentiated effector memory CD45RA+ cells.

The sequenced sample was naive CD8+ T cells sorted from blood. The gene calls are TRBV6-5 and TRBJ2-1; 8 bases are a match to TRBD2. The clonotype was recovered from a young man in good health. The CDR3 DNA sequence: TGTGCCAGCAGTTACTCGGGGACTAGTGGCAATGAGCAGTTCTTC. It is translated as CASSYSGTSGNEQFF.